This T cell receptor beta chain was identified in a study of CXCR3-negative and CXCR3-positive naive CD8 T cells. Naive CD8+ T cells were CD45RO-CCR7+CD27+CD95-. The CDR3 spans 15 residues. Germline values: CDR1 LGHDT, CDR2 YNNKEL (reference sequence). The libraries of TRB cDNA were constructed through 5' RACE using UMI labels. Each CDR3 protein gets one entry in TCRdb, which reprocessed the 5' RACE reads and gives no DNA. The clone table shows 150,000 or so distinct CDR3 sequences, with the ten largest holding 0.45% to 0.55%. Sequenced input: naive CXCR3- CD8+ T cells from blood. Indicated subset: CD45RO-CCR7+CD27+CD95- naive CD8+ T cells lacking CXCR3 (TNR3-). The chain recombines TRBV3-1 with TRBJ2-1. The TCR sequence derives from a human donor in good health. Some clones in this sample may be carry-over from other donors' samples. CDR3 residues: CASSQETSAYNEQFF.